Listed here are 4 T cell receptor beta chains from one sample, sequenced in a study of blood T cell repertoires in COVID-19. TCRdb keeps only in-frame clones here, not all; method: immunoSEQ multiplex PCR. Counted here are about 59,000 clones, around 85% occurring once; the ten biggest clones make up about 10%. The material sequenced was peripheral blood. The receptor set was obtained from a human donor in a cohort sampled during active COVID-19.

The rearrangement joins TRBV15 to TRBJ2-5; D unclear. In germline, CDR1 is LNHNV, CDR2 YYDKDF (reference sequence). The CDR3 is made up of 13 amino acids. With 4 bases removed from V and 2 bases from J, the gap between germline ends came to 8 bases. CDR3 bases: TGTGCCACCAGCACCCCCCAGCAAGAGACCCAGTACTTC. This sequence encodes CATSTPQQETQYF.

The chain recombines TRBV4-2 with TRBJ2-7; possible D gene TRBD2, 6 bases. The CDR3 has 15 amino acids. V dropped 4 bases and J dropped 0 bases, with 13 bases sitting between them. Germline assignment: CDR1 LGHNA and CDR2 YNFKEQ. This CDR3 is CASSLNRDSSYEQYF. For the CDR3, the DNA is TGTGCCAGCAGCCTTAATCGGGACTCCTCCTACGAGCAGTACTTC.

The chain is built from TRBV7-2 and TRBJ1-6; TRBD1 agrees at 7 bases. CDR1 and CDR2 from the germline V gene are SGHTA and FQGNSA. The V gene end was trimmed by 7 bases and the J gene end by 7 bases; junction bases not matched to a gene: 7. The CDR3 has 14 amino acids. The CDR3 region has the DNA TGTGCCAGCAAAGACGACAGGGTGAATTCACCCCTCCACTTT. This encodes CASKDDRVNSPLHF.

This clone was counted a few times. The gene calls are TRBV6-5 and TRBJ2-1; D call uncertain. Germline assignment: CDR1 MNHEY and CDR2 SVGAGI. V was shortened by 4 bases and J by 4 bases, with 8 bases between the two germline ends. The length of the CDR3 is 13 residues. This chain's CDR3 is CASSFGLYNEQFF. In DNA, the CDR3 is TGTGCCAGCAGTTTTGGGCTATACAATGAGCAGTTCTTC.